The 30 T cell receptor beta chains listed next were all sequenced from one sample in a study of blood T cell repertoires in COVID-19. Assay: immunoSEQ multiplex PCR; the TCRdb copy retains only in-frame clones and omits some. The sample has about 200,000 clones; about 90% are singletons. The sequencing sample was made of PBMCs or T cells enriched from blood (not recorded which). The receptors shown here come from a man aged 30-40 years who had recovered from COVID-19.

The rearrangement links TRBV4-1 to TRBJ1-4; D ambiguous. CDR1 MGHRA and CDR2 YSYEKL come from the germline V gene. The CDR3 is 13 amino acids. V shed 4 bases and J shed 6 bases, with 9 bases lying between them. Here the CDR3 reads CASSPKNHEKLFF. As DNA, the CDR3 is TGCGCCAGCAGCCCCAAAAATCATGAAAAACTGTTTTTT.

The gene calls are TRBV30 and TRBJ2-3, with 10 bases fitting TRBD1. Germline CDR1 and CDR2: GTSNPN and SVGIG (reference sequence). Trimming removed 3 bases from V and 3 bases from J; junction bases left unmatched: 12. CDR3 size: 17 residues. The CDR3 protein is CAWSPGGTGVFTDTQYF. As DNA, the CDR3 is TGTGCCTGGAGCCCGGGAGGGACAGGGGTCTTTACAGATACGCAGTATTTT.

This chain connects TRBV5-4 to TRBJ2-7; 8 bases map to TRBD2. The CDR3 runs 16 residues. Losses at the gene ends were 4 bases for V and 9 bases for J; bases not matched to a gene: 18. Germline CDR1 and CDR2: SGHNT and YYREEE (reference sequence). CDR3 sequence: CASSPRGISGSGVQYF. As DNA, the CDR3 is TGTGCCAGCAGCCCACGGGGCATAAGCGGGAGTGGTGTGCAGTACTTC. The variable domain in full, completed from reference TRBV5-4 and TRBJ2-7, reads ETGVTQSPTHLIKTRGQQVTLRCSSQSGHNTVSWYQQALGQGPQFIFQYYREEENGRGNFPPRFSGLQFPNYSSELNVNALELDDSALYLCASSPRGISGSGVQYFGPGTRLTVT.

A single count supports this clone. V is TRBV4-3 and J is TRBJ1-2, with 11 bases aligning to TRBD1. The trim removed 4 bases at V and 4 bases at J, leaving 5 bases unmatched. The CDR3 has 15 amino acids. The V gene's germline CDR1 is LGHNA and CDR2 YSLEER. The CDR3 DNA is TGCGCCAGCAGCCCGGACAGGGGGCGAGGCTATGGCTACACCTTC. The encoded protein is CASSPDRGRGYGYTF.

The rearrangement joins TRBV15 to TRBJ1-2; the match to TRBD1 covers 8 bases. After removal of 0 bases from V and 3 bases from J, the junction contained 3 bases not matched to a gene. The germline V gene has CDR1 LNHNV and CDR2 YYDKDF (reference sequence). This CDR3 region has 15 residues. The CDR3 DNA reads as TGTGCCACCAGCAGAGATCTGGGACAGGACTATGGCTACACCTTC. Its translation: CATSRDLGQDYGYTF.

The genes are TRBV5-4 and TRBJ1-5; 8 positions match TRBD1. The junction had 4 bases not matched to a gene; V was cut back by 2 bases and J by 6 bases. The germline CDR1 and CDR2 sequences are SGHNT and YYREEE (reference sequence). The CDR3 has 14 residues. CDR3 DNA: TGTGCCAGCAGCTTACAGGGGGAGGGTCAGCCCCAGCATTTT. This translates into CASSLQGEGQPQHF. Full variable domain (remainder filled in from reference TRBV5-4 and TRBJ1-5): ETGVTQSPTHLIKTRGQQVTLRCSSQSGHNTVSWYQQALGQGPQFIFQYYREEENGRGNFPPRFSGLQFPNYSSELNVNALELDDSALYLCASSLQGEGQPQHFGDGTRLSIL.

This clone came up a few times. This chain joins TRBV6-5 and TRBJ2-2, with a tentative D call TRBD2 (7 bases). V lost 2 bases, J lost 5 bases, and 15 bases lay in between. Germline-derived CDR1 and CDR2 are MNHEY and SVGAGI. This CDR3 has 16 residues. The CDR3 nucleotides read TGTGCCAGCAGTTACCCATTTAGGGGGGGGACCGGGGAGCTGTTTTTT. Its protein is CASSYPFRGGTGELFF.

The chain recombines TRBV11-3 with TRBJ2-3; 12 nucleotides line up with TRBD2. The junction had 4 bases not matched to a gene; V was cut back by 6 bases and J by 3 bases. Per germline, CDR1 SGHNT and CDR2 YENEEA. This CDR3 comprises 15 residues. The CDR3 coding sequence is TGTGCCAGCAGTTCAGGACTAGCGGGGACAGATACGCAGTATTTT. This encodes CASSSGLAGTDTQYF.

The J gene is TRBJ2-5, the V gene TRBV9; 8 bases match TRBD2. The CDR3 length is 16 residues. The germline gives CDR1 SGDLS, CDR2 YYNGEE. Trimming cost V 0 bases and J 5 bases; bases outside gene matches: 9. The CDR3 sequence is CASSVGLSLAGETQYF. In DNA, the CDR3 is TGTGCCAGCAGCGTAGGTCTCTCGTTAGCGGGGGAGACCCAGTACTTC.

The V gene is TRBV12-3 or TRBV12-4, the J gene TRBJ2-7; maybe TRBD1 (6 bases). This CDR3 has 12 residues. V was shortened by 5 bases and J by 3 bases, with 8 bases between the two germline ends. This CDR3 reads CASSRTVYEQYF. The CDR3 DNA sequence: TGTGCCAGCAGTCGGACAGTCTACGAGCAGTACTTC.

The V and J genes are TRBV2 and TRBJ1-2, with D unresolved. The germline V gene has CDR1 SNHLY and CDR2 FYNNEI. This CDR3 is 14 amino acids long. Trimming pared 9 bases from V and 4 bases from J, leaving 18 bases between. CDR3 loop: CASFMQVGSYGYTF. Written as DNA, the CDR3 is TGTGCCAGTTTCATGCAGGTGGGCAGCTATGGCTACACCTTC.

V is TRBV2 and J is TRBJ2-7, with D possibly matching TRBD2 (6 bases). Germline V gene sequence: CDR1 SNHLY, CDR2 FYNNEI. The CDR3 is 14 amino acids. The germline V and J ends were trimmed by 7 bases and 2 bases, with 15 bases remaining between them. CDR3 sequence (DNA): TGTGCCAGCAATTCCGGGACTCCAGCCTACGAGCAGTACTTC. This codes for CASNSGTPAYEQYF.

This clone was picked up one time. V and J are TRBV7-9 and TRBJ1-4; D is ambiguous. Between the trimmed V and J ends, which lost 6 bases and 0 bases, there was a span of 23 bases. The CDR3 has 19 residues. Germline assignment: CDR1 SEHNR and CDR2 FQNEAQ (reference sequence). The CDR3 DNA is TGTGCCAGCAGTCCAAGACTAGGGATGACACCAGCAACTAATGAAAAACTGTTTTTT. Protein product: CASSPRLGMTPATNEKLFF.

The CDR3 nucleotides read TGTGCCAGCAGCTTACAACAGGGCTACGAGCAGTACTTC. Encoded protein: CASSLQQGYEQYF. V is TRBV7-6 and J is TRBJ2-7, with TRBD1 as a possible D gene (6 bases). Trimming cost V 2 bases and J 3 bases, with 8 bases left between them. From germline, CDR1 is SGHVS and CDR2 FNYEAQ. The CDR3 is made up of 13 amino acids.

The J gene is TRBJ1-6, the V gene TRBV5-1, with D tentatively TRBD1 (6 bases). V was pared by 0 bases and J by 9 bases, with 16 bases between. CDR3 length: 16 residues. In germline, CDR1 is SGHRS, CDR2 YFSETQ. CDR3 sequence: CASSLAYREGGSPLHF. The CDR3 nucleotides read TGCGCCAGCAGCTTGGCCTACAGGGAAGGAGGTTCACCCCTCCACTTT.

The rearrangement links TRBV20-1 to TRBJ1-2, with no clear D. The CDR3 contains 13 residues. V was pared by 3 bases and J by 4 bases, with 12 bases between. Germline V gene data show CDR1 as DFQATT and CDR2 as SNEGSKA (reference sequence). CDR3 nucleotide sequence: TGCAGTGCTAGTTCCCCCAGGATCTATGGCTACACCTTC. Protein sequence: CSASSPRIYGYTF.

This chain links TRBV10-3 with TRBJ1-2, with a possible D match to TRBD1 (5 bases). Trimming took off 3 bases at V and 3 bases at J, with 8 bases between the two ends. The CDR3 extends over 13 amino acids. In germline, CDR1 is ENHRY, CDR2 SYGVKD. As DNA, the CDR3 is TGTGCCATCAGTGAACAGGCAGACTATGGCTACACCTTC. Its protein product is CAISEQADYGYTF.

The chain carries TRBV6-5 and TRBJ2-7; D may be TRBD2 (5 bases). Trimming pared 2 bases from V and 6 bases from J, leaving 8 bases between. This CDR3 spans 12 amino acids. Germline CDR1 MNHEY, CDR2 SVGAGI. For the CDR3, the DNA is TGTGCCAGCAGTTACCGGGGATCCGAGCAGTACTTC. This translates into CASSYRGSEQYF.

The chain recombines TRBV13 with TRBJ2-7, with 7 bases that match TRBD2. The CDR3 is made up of 14 amino acids. J was trimmed by 4 bases and V by 0 bases; bases with no gene match: 3. Germline assignment: CDR1 PRHDT and CDR2 FYEKMQ (reference sequence). The CDR3 loop is CASSLGRGRYEQYF. The CDR3, as DNA: TGTGCCAGCAGCTTAGGTCGCGGGAGATACGAGCAGTACTTC.

V is TRBV10-2 and J is TRBJ1-4, with 8 nucleotides matching TRBD1. The CDR3 has 14 residues. CDR1 is WSHSY, CDR2 SAAADI, per germline. Germline trimming cut 2 bases from V and 8 bases from J; bases unmatched to any gene: 4. CDR3 in amino acids: CASSEGQGKEKLFF. The CDR3, as DNA: TGCGCCAGCAGTGAGGGACAGGGAAAAGAAAAACTGTTTTTT.

The J gene is TRBJ2-6, the V gene TRBV4-3; TRBD2 aligns across 9 bases. CDR3 length: 18 residues. V dropped 3 bases and J dropped 2; count of bases not matched to a gene: 8. Germline lookup yields CDR1 LGHNA and CDR2 YSLEER. CDR3 bases: TGCGCCAGCAGCCAGGAAGCGGGAGGAGTAGCTGGGGCCAACGTCCTGACTTTC. Encoded protein: CASSQEAGGVAGANVLTF.

The chain employs TRBV18 and TRBJ2-3; TRBD2 matches 12 bases. The CDR3 spans 16 residues. Losses at the gene ends were 6 bases for V and 2 bases for J; bases not matched to a gene: 6. Germline CDR1 is KGHSH and CDR2 is LQKENI. This CDR3 is CASSPGLAGTTDTQYF. The CDR3 DNA reads TGTGCCAGCTCTCCCGGACTAGCGGGGACCACAGATACGCAGTATTTT.

The V call is TRBV29-1, the J call TRBJ2-2; 13 bases align to TRBD2. This CDR3 region has 17 residues. V trimming: 6 bases; J trimming: 0 bases; junction bases outside the gene matches: 7. The germline CDR1 and CDR2 sequences are SQVTM and ANQGSEA. The CDR3 reads CSVSGTSGTSNTGELFF. As DNA, the CDR3 is TGCAGCGTATCCGGGACTAGCGGGACCTCGAACACCGGGGAGCTGTTTTTT.

This clone was observed once. V gene TRBV7-2 combines with J gene TRBJ2-7; 10 positions match TRBD1. The germline CDR1 and CDR2 sequences are SGHTA and FQGNSA. This CDR3 comprises 19 residues. With V trimmed by 4 bases and J by 2 bases, 17 bases remained unmatched. The CDR3 spells CASSSPGQGSFVSPYEQYF. The DNA for the CDR3 is TGTGCCAGCAGCTCACCGGGACAGGGGTCGTTTGTTTCCCCCTACGAGCAGTACTTC.

This sequence joins TRBV11-2 and TRBJ1-1; TRBD1 might be the D (5 bases). CDR3 size: 14 residues. The germline V gene encodes CDR1 SGHAT and CDR2 FQNNGV. V lost 4 bases, J lost 4 bases, and 13 bases lay in between. CDR3 coding DNA: TGTGCCAGCAGCTCTAGCGGGGGGGGCACTGAAGCTTTCTTT. As protein: CASSSSGGGTEAFF.

This chain uses TRBV30 with TRBJ1-2; D not certain. There are 14 residues in the CDR3. Per germline, CDR1 GTSNPN and CDR2 SVGIG (reference sequence). V lost 1 base and J lost 2, with 11 bases in between. The DNA for the CDR3 is TGTGCCTGGAGTGACCTCCGGCGGAACTATGGCTACACCTTC. The encoded protein is CAWSDLRRNYGYTF.

The chain recombines TRBV2 with TRBJ2-7; no firm D call. The CDR3 length is 13 residues. V was clipped by 6 bases and J by 3 bases, with 12 bases between them. CDR1 is SNHLY, CDR2 FYNNEI, per germline. The CDR3 loop reads CASSLRSHYEQYF. The CDR3 coding sequence is TGTGCCAGCAGCCTCCGGTCCCACTACGAGCAGTACTTC. Full variable domain (rest looked up from reference TRBV2 and TRBJ2-7): EPEVTQTPSHQVTQMGQEVILRCVPISNHLYFYWYRQILGQKVEFLVSFYNNEISEKSEIFDDQFSVERPDGSNFTLKIRSTKLEDSAMYFCASSLRSHYEQYFGPGTRLTVT.

The chain carries TRBV11-2 and TRBJ2-3, with D perhaps matching TRBD2 (6 bases). This CDR3 has 13 amino acids. Germline CDR1 is SGHAT and CDR2 is FQNNGV. Deletions cut 0 bases from V and 7 bases from J, with 8 bases between. Written as DNA, the CDR3 is TGTGCCAGCAGCTTAGATCGGGACTATACGCAGTATTTT. It codes for CASSLDRDYTQYF.

The chain carries TRBV24-1 and TRBJ2-1; TRBD2 matches 7 bases. The CDR3 consists of 19 residues. V was clipped by 5 bases and J by 8 bases; unmatched bases: 23. Germline lookup yields CDR1 KGHDR and CDR2 SFDVKD. The CDR3 sequence: CATSALRVNREEWVDEQFF. The CDR3 DNA sequence: TGTGCCACCAGTGCCCTTAGGGTGAACCGGGAGGAATGGGTCGATGAGCAGTTCTTC.

With respect to this clone: The identical CDR3 is also encoded by other nucleotide sequences in the sample. This chain joins TRBV10-3 and TRBJ1-1, with D tentatively TRBD1 (5 bases). Trimming pared 2 bases from V and 5 bases from J, leaving 12 bases between. Per germline, CDR1 ENHRY and CDR2 SYGVKD. The CDR3 is made up of 14 amino acids. CDR3 DNA sequence: TGTGCCATCAGTGAGCAGGGTGAAGGAACTGAAGCTTTCTTT. Protein sequence: CAISEQGEGTEAFF.